These T cell receptor beta chains were read from a single sample in a study of PD-1 blockade in mismatch repair-deficient tumors. Their recognized antigens are unknown. The method was immunoSEQ multiplex PCR; TCRdb's version includes in-frame clones alone and lacks a portion of them. This table holds 14,000 or so clones, around 87% found once. Sequences were derived from cells cultured in vitro, sampled from a patient treated with pembrolizumab. These TCRs come from an adult with mismatch repair-deficient cancer. CDR3s include the opening cysteine and the closing phenylalanine or tryptophan. The D gene is left open where the match is weak. Rows may omit the clone size; those that give it use once, few, many or a size class.

V: TRBV5-1
size: -
J: TRBJ2-7
D: -
CDR3: CASSFRDTQYEQYF
DNA: TGCGCCAGCAGCTTTCGGGACACCCAGTACGAGCAGTACTTC

V: TRBV19
size: -
J: TRBJ2-4
D: -
CDR3: CASSIGPLLHREKEGIQYF
DNA: TGTGCCAGTAGTATTGGCCCCCTCCTACACCGGGAGAAGGAGGGCATTCAGTACTTC

V: TRBV25-1
size: once
J: TRBJ2-7
D: TRBD2
CDR3: CASSPPTSGIYEQYF
DNA: TGTGCCAGCAGTCCCCCGACTAGCGGGATCTACGAGCAGTACTTC

V: TRBV14
size: few
J: TRBJ2-1
D: -
CDR3: CASSSNRDAPSNEQFF
DNA: TGTGCCAGCAGCTCGAACCGGGACGCCCCCAGCAATGAGCAGTTCTTC

V: TRBV2
size: -
J: TRBJ1-5
D: -
CDR3: CASSQRKGNQPQHF
DNA: TGTGCCAGTTCGCAACGAAAGGGTAATCAGCCCCAGCATTTT

V: TRBV4-1
size: -
J: TRBJ1-5
D: -
CDR3: CASSQGWRVASSNQPQHF
DNA: TGCGCCAGCAGCCAAGGATGGAGGGTCGCAAGCAGCAATCAGCCCCAGCATTTT

V: TRBV2
size: once
J: TRBJ1-6
D: -
CDR3: CASSVGPTTDNSPLHF
DNA: TGTGCCAGCAGTGTTGGGCCTACGACAGATAATTCACCCCTCCACTTT

V: TRBV7-2
size: -
J: TRBJ1-2
D: -
CDR3: CASRSNRADYTF
DNA: TGTGCCAGCAGATCTAACAGGGCAGACTACACCTTC

V: TRBV2
size: -
J: TRBJ1-5
D: TRBD1
CDR3: CASSGQGGNQPQHF
DNA: TGTGCCAGCAGTGGTCAGGGGGGCAATCAGCCCCAGCATTTT

V: TRBV19
size: -
J: TRBJ1-3
D: -
CDR3: CASSPREQSSGNTIYF
DNA: TGTGCCAGTAGTCCACGAGAACAGAGCTCTGGAAACACCATATATTTT

V: TRBV4-1
size: -
J: TRBJ2-1
D: -
CDR3: CASSQDWESPHPIF
DNA: TGCGCCAGCAGCCAAGATTGGGAGTCCCCGCACCCCATCTTC

V: TRBV18
size: -
J: TRBJ1-3
D: -
CDR3: CASSGKEGSSGNTIYF
DNA: TGTGCCAGCTCGGGTAAAGAAGGGAGCTCTGGAAACACCATATATTTT

V: TRBV30
size: once
J: TRBJ1-5
D: TRBD1
CDR3: CAWRRQGREYQPQHF
DNA: TGTGCCTGGAGACGACAGGGCCGAGAGTATCAGCCCCAGCATTTT

V: TRBV5-1
size: -
J: TRBJ1-2
D: -
CDR3: CASSLVAGDVYGYTF
DNA: TGCGCCAGCAGCTTGGTAGCAGGGGACGTCTATGGCTACACCTTC

V: TRBV5-1
size: -
J: TRBJ2-7
D: -
CDR3: CASSSAYEQYF
DNA: TGCGCCAGCAGCTCGGCCTACGAGCAGTACTTC

V: TRBV7-2
size: -
J: TRBJ2-7
D: -
CDR3: CASSFVADLQYEQYF
DNA: TGTGCCAGCAGCTTCGTAGCGGACCTCCAGTACGAGCAGTACTTC

V: TRBV11-2
size: -
J: TRBJ1-5
D: -
CDR3: CASSLDTTLPQHF
DNA: TGTGCCAGCAGCTTAGATACCACCCTGCCCCAGCATTTT

V: TRBV28
size: -
J: TRBJ2-1
D: -
CDR3: CASSPLRTSAVDEQFF
DNA: TGTGCCAGCAGCCCACTCAGGACGTCCGCCGTCGATGAGCAGTTCTTC

V: TRBV28
size: -
J: TRBJ2-5
D: TRBD2
CDR3: CASSLAGGNAETQYF
DNA: TGTGCCAGCAGTTTGGCGGGAGGAAACGCAGAGACCCAGTACTTC

V: TRBV7-2
size: -
J: TRBJ2-3
D: TRBD2
CDR3: CASSPGLAGADTQYF
DNA: TGTGCCAGCAGCCCCGGACTAGCGGGAGCAGATACGCAGTATTTT